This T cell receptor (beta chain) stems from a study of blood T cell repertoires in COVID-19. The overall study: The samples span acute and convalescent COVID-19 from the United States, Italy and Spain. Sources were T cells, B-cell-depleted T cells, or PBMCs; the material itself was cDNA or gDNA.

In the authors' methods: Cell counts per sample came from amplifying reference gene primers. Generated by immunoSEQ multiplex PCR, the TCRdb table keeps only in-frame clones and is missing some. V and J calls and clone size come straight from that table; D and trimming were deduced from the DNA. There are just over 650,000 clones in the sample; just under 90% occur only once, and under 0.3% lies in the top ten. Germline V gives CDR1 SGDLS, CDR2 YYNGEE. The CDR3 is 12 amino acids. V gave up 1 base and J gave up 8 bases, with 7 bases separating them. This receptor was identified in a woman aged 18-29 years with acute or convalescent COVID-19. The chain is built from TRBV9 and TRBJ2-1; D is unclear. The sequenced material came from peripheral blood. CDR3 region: CASSVISDEQFF. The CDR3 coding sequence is TGTGCCAGCAGCGTAATATCGGATGAGCAGTTCTTC.